This record looks at one T cell receptor (beta chain) sequence and its context. What it binds is not known. Building of the TCR beta libraries involved iRepertoire HTBI primers and Arm-PCR of CDR3 regions. TCRdb called the multiplex PCR reads again in MiXCR, with one record for every CDR3 protein. The repertoire holds some 280,000 distinct CDR3 sequences, roughly a fifth seen once, with 56% in the top ten. This entry is derived from a study of regulatory T cells in long-lasting Graves disease. Regarding the study as a whole: Persistent patients shared about 3,000 public clonotypes among themselves. Newly diagnosed patients shared fewer, at about 890. Patients with persistent disease showed a bias toward TRBV28, TRBJ1-2 and TRBJ2-5. Rather than thyroid tissue, only peripheral blood underwent study. TCR diversity was lower in persistent than newly diagnosed Graves' disease.

The CDR3 is made up of 13 amino acids. Germline values: CDR1 SGHRS, CDR2 YFSETQ. With V trimmed by 4 bases and J by 10 bases, 7 bases remained unmatched. Time point reported: persistent/refractory GD, antithyroid drugs over 5 years with positive TRAb. TCR sequences were obtained from RNA taken from PBMCs. This clonotype originated in a female donor with Graves disease. The sample here was peripheral blood mononuclear cells (PBMCs), taken when the disease was refractory, from a patient treated with antithyroid drugs. The rearrangement uses TRBV5-1 and TRBJ1-2; 10 bases fit TRBD1. This CDR3 reads CASSIWTGGDYTF. The CDR3 nucleotides are TGCGCCAGCAGCATATGGACAGGGGGGGACTACACCTTC.